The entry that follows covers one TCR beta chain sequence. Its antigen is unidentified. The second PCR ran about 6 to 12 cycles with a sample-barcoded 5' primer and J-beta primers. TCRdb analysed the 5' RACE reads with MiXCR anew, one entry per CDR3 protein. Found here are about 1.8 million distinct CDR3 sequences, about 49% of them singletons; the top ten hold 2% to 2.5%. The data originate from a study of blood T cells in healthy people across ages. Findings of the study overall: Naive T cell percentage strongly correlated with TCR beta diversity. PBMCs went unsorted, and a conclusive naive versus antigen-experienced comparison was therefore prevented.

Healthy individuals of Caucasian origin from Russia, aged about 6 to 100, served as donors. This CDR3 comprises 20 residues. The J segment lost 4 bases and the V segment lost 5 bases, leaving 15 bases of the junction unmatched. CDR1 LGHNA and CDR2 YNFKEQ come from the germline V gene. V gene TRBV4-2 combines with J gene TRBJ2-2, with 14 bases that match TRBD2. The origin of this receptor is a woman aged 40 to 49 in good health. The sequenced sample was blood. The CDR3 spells CASSSPLSTSGGAGTGELFF. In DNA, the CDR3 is TGTGCCAGCAGCTCACCACTCTCGACTAGCGGGGGGGCAGGCACCGGGGAGCTGTTTTTT.